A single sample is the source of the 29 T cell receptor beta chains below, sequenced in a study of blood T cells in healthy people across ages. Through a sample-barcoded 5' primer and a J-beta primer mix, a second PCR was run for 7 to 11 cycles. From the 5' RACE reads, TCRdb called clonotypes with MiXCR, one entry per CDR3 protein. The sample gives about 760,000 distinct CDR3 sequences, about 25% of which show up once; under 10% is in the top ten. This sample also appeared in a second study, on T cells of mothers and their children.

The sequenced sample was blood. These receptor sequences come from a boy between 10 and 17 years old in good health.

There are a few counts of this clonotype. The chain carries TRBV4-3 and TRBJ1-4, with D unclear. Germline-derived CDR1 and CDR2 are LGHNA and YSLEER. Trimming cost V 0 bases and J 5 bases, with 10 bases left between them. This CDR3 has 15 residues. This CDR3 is CASSQDSQPNEKLFF. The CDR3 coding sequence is TGCGCCAGCAGCCAAGACTCTCAGCCAAATGAAAAACTGTTTTTT.

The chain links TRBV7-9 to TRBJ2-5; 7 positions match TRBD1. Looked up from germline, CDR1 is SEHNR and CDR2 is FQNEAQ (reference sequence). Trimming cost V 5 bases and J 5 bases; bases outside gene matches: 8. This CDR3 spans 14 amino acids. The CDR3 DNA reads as TGTGCCAGCAGCCTCCTACAGGGGTCGGAGACCCAGTACTTC. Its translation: CASSLLQGSETQYF.

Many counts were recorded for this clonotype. As DNA, the CDR3 is TGTGCCAGCAGCGTAAGTAGCGGGGGGTACGAGCAGTACTTC. It codes for CASSVSSGGYEQYF. The J gene is TRBJ2-7, the V gene TRBV9; 10 bases line up with TRBD2. With 1 base clipped from V and 4 bases from J, the junction kept 2 bases outside the gene matches. This CDR3 is built from 14 residues. CDR1 and CDR2 (germline): SGDLS, YYNGEE. The variable domain in full, completed from reference TRBV9 and TRBJ2-7, reads DSGVTQTPKHLITATGQRVTLRCSPRSGDLSVYWYQQSLDQGLQFLIQYYNGEERAKGNILERFSAQQFPDLHSELNLSSLELGDSALYFCASSVSSGGYEQYFGPGTRLTVT.

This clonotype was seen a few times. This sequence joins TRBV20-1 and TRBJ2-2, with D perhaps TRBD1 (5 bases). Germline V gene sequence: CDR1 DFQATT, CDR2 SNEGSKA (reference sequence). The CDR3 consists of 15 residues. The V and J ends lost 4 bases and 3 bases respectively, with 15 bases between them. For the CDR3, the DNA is TGCAGTGCTATAAGGGCAGGGTCATACACCGGGGAGCTGTTTTTT. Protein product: CSAIRAGSYTGELFF.

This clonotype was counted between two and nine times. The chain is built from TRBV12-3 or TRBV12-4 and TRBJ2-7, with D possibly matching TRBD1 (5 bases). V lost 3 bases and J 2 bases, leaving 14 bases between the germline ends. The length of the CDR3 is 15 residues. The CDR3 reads CASSFLGQLPYEQYF. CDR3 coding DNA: TGTGCCAGCAGTTTTTTGGGGCAGCTACCCTACGAGCAGTACTTC.

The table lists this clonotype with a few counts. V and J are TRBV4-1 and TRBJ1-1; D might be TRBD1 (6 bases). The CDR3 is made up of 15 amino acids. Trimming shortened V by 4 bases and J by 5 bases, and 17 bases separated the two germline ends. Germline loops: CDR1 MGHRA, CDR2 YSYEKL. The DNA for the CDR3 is TGCGCCAGCAGCCTGGGGGACACGTTCGGAACTGAAGCTTTCTTT. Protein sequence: CASSLGDTFGTEAFF.

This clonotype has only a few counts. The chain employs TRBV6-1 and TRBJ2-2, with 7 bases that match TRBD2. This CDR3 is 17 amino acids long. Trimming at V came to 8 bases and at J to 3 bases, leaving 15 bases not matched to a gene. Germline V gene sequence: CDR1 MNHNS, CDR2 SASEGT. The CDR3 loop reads CASPGRWEGRDTGELFF. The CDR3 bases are TGTGCCAGCCCCGGGAGGTGGGAGGGCCGTGACACCGGGGAGCTGTTTTTT.

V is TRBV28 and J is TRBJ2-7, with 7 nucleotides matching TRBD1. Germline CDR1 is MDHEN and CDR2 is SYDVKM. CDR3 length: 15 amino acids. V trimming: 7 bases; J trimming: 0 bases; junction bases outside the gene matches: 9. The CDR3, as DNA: TGTGCCAGCACGTGGGAACAGGGGAGCTCCTACGAGCAGTACTTC. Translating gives CASTWEQGSSYEQYF. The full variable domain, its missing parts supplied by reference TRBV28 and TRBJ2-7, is DVKVTQSSRYLVKRTGEKVFLECVQDMDHENMFWYRQDPGLGLRLIYFSYDVKMKEKGDIPEGYSVSREKKERFSLILESASTNQTSMYLCASTWEQGSSYEQYFGPGTRLTVT.

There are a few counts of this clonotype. CDR3 residues: CSVEEKESSYNEQFF. The DNA of the CDR3 is TGCAGCGTTGAGGAAAAGGAGAGCTCCTACAATGAGCAGTTCTTC. V gene TRBV29-1 combines with J gene TRBJ2-1; unclear D gene. V was cut by 3 bases and J by 0 bases, with 12 bases left in between. Germline V gene data show CDR1 as SQVTM and CDR2 as ANQGSEA. This CDR3 has 15 residues.

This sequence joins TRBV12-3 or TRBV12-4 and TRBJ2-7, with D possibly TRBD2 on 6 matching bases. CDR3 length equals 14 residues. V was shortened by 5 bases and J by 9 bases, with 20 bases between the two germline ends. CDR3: CASSLGGLQDMQYF. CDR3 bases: TGTGCCAGCAGTCTAGGAGGACTACAGGACATGCAGTACTTC.

In DNA, the CDR3 is TGCAGCGTTGAAGGGGTTCTACGAGCGGGAGTCGGCAATGAGCAGTTCTTC. It yields the protein CSVEGVLRAGVGNEQFF. The chain carries TRBV29-1 and TRBJ2-1, with 8 bases fitting TRBD2. The V and J ends lost 1 base and 6 bases, in that order; junction bases with no gene match: 14. This CDR3 has 17 amino acids. Germline CDR1 is SQVTM and CDR2 is ANQGSEA.

This chain's CDR3 is CASSYSGTSGNQETQYF. The CDR3 bases are TGTGCCAGCAGTTACTCGGGGACTAGCGGGAACCAAGAGACCCAGTACTTC. The chain combines TRBV6-5 with TRBJ2-5; 13 nucleotides line up with TRBD2. Germline trimming cut 0 bases from V and 0 bases from J; bases unmatched to any gene: 1. The CDR3 extends over 17 amino acids. Germline CDR1 and CDR2: MNHEY and SVGAGI.

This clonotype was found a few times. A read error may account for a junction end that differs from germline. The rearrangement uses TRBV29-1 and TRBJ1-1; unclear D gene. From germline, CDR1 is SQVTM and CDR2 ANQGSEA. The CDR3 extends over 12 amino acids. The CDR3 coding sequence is TGCGGCGTTGATTGGGTGAACACTGAAGCTTTCTTT. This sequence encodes CGVDWVNTEAFF.

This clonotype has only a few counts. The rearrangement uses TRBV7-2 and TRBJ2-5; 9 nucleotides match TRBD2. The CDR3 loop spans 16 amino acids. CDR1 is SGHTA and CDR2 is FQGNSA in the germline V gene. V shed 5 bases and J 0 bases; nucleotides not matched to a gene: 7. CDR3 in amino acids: CASSLLAGSYQETQYF. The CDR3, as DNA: TGTGCCAGCAGCCTCCTAGCGGGGTCGTACCAAGAGACCCAGTACTTC.

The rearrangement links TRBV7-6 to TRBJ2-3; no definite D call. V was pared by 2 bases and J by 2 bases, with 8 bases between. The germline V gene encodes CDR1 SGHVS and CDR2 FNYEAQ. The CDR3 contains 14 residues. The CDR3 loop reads CASSLMTDTDTQYF. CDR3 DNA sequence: TGTGCCAGCAGCTTAATGACTGACACAGATACGCAGTATTTT.

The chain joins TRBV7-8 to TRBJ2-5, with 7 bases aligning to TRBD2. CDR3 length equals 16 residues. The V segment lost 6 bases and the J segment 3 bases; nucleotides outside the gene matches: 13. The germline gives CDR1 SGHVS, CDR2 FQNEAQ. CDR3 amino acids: CASRPPWSGVKETQYF. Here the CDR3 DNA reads TGTGCCAGCAGACCACCTTGGAGCGGGGTCAAAGAGACCCAGTACTTC.

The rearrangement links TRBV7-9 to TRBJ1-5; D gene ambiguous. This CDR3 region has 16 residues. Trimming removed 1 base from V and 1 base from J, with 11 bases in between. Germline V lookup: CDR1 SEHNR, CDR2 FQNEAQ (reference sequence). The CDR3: CASSLEYFRSNQPQHF. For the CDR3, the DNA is TGTGCCAGCAGCTTAGAGTATTTCCGGAGCAATCAGCCCCAGCATTTT.

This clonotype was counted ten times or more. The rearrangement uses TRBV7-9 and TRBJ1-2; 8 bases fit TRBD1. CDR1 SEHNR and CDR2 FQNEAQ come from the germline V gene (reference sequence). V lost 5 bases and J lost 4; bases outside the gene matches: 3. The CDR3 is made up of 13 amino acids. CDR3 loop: CASSQDRVYGYTF. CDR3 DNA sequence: TGTGCCAGCAGCCAGGACAGGGTCTATGGCTACACCTTC.

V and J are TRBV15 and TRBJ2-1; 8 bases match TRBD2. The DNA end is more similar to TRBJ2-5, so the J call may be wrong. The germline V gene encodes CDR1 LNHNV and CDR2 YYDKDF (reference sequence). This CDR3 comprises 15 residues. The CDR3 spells CATRLKPGTRETQYF. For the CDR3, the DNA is TGTGCCACCAGACTAAAACCCGGGACTAGAGAGACCCAGTACTTC.

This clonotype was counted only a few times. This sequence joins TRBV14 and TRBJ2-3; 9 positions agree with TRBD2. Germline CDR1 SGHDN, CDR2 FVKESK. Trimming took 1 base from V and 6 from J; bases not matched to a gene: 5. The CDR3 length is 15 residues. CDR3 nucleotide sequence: TGTGCCAGCAGCCAAGTAGCGGGGGCCCGGGATACGCAGTATTTT. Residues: CASSQVAGARDTQYF.

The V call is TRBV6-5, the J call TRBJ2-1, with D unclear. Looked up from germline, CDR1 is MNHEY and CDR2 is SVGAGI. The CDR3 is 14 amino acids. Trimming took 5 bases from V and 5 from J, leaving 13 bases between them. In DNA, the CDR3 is TGTGCCAGCAGTCTCCAGTACAACGACAATGAGCAGTTCTTC. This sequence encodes CASSLQYNDNEQFF.

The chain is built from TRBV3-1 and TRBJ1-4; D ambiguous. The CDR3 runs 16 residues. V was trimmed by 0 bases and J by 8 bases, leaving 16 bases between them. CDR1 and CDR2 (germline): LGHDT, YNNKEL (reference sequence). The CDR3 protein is CASSQDDGFGNEKLFF. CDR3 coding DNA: TGTGCCAGCAGCCAAGACGATGGGTTTGGTAACGAAAAACTGTTTTTT.

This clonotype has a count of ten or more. The CDR3 DNA reads TGTGCCAGCAGCCACGGCCAGGGGACCTACACCTTC. Residues: CASSHGQGTYTF. V usage is TRBV3-1 and J usage is TRBJ1-2; D is possibly TRBD1 (6 bases). Germline V CDR1 and CDR2: LGHDT, YNNKEL (reference sequence). This CDR3 contains 12 residues. V lost 3 bases to trimming and J lost 10 bases, with 12 bases between them.

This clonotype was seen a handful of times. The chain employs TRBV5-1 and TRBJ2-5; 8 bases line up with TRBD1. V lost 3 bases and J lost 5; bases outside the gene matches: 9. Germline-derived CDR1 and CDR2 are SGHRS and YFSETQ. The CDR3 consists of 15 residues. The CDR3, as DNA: TGCGCCAGCAGCTCGACTCCGGGACAGGACGAGACCCAGTACTTC. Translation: CASSSTPGQDETQYF. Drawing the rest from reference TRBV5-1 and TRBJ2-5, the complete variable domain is KAGVTQTPRYLIKTRGQQVTLSCSPISGHRSVSWYQQTPGQGLQFLFEYFSETQRNKGNFPGRFSGRQFSNSRSEMNVSTLELGDSALYLCASSSTPGQDETQYFGPGTRLLVL.

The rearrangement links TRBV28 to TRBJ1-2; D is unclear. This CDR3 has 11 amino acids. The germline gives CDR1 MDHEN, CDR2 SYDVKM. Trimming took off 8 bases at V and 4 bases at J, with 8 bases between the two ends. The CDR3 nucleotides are TGTGCCAGCTCCGAAATCTATGGCTACACCTTC. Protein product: CASSEIYGYTF.

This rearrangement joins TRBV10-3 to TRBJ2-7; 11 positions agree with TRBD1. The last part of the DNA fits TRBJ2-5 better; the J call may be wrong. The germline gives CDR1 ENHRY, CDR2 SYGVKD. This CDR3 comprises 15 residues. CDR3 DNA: TGTGCCATCAGACCTGGACAGGGGGCGAGGGGGACCCAGTACTTC. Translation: CAIRPGQGARGTQYF.

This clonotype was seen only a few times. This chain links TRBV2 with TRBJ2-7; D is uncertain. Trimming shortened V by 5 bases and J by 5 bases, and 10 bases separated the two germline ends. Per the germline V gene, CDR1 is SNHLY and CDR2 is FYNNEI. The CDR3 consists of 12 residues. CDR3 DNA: TGTGCCAGCAGTCTGCAGGACCACGAGCAGTACTTC. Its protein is CASSLQDHEQYF.

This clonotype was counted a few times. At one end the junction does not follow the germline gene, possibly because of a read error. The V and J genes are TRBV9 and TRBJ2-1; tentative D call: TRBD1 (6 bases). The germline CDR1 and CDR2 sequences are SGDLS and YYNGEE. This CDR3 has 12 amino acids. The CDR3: CASSVIPGDGNF. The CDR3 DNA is TGTGCCAGCAGCGTCATCCCAGGGGACGGTAACTTC.

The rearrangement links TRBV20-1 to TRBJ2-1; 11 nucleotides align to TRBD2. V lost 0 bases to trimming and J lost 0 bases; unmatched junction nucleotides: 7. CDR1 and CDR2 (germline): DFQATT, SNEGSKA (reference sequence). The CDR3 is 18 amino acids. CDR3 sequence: CSARELAGGTSSYNEQFF. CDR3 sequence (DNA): TGCAGTGCTAGAGAATTAGCGGGGGGGACCAGCTCCTACAATGAGCAGTTCTTC.